The 20 T cell receptor beta chains in this list originate from one sample, sequenced in a study of T-cell memory formation after mild COVID-19. TCRdb recomputed calls from the 5' RACE reads with MiXCR, one row per CDR3 protein. The sample consists of tens of thousands of distinct CDR3 sequences, 16% of them appearing once. Sequenced material: PBMCs or a T cell subset sorted from them (not recorded which). The receptors originated from an adult woman who had mild COVID-19 (a few samples of this study predate the infection). Cell type and time point are not known.

CDR3 amino acids: CSALAASRTDTQYF. Here the CDR3 DNA reads TGCAGTGCCTTAGCGGCCTCCCGCACAGATACGCAGTATTTT. This chain connects TRBV20-1 to TRBJ2-3, with D possibly TRBD2 on 6 matching bases. The CDR3 covers 14 residues. Germline V gives CDR1 DFQATT, CDR2 SNEGSKA (reference sequence). V shed 6 bases and J shed 1 base, with 14 bases lying between them.

This rearrangement joins TRBV10-3 to TRBJ2-7; 7 bases are shared with TRBD1. There are 13 residues in the CDR3. Germline lookup yields CDR1 ENHRY and CDR2 SYGVKD. Trimming cost V 11 bases and J 1 base; bases outside gene matches: 8. The DNA of the CDR3 is TGTGCCGTCGGGACAGACAGTTCCTACGAGCAGTACTTC. It yields the protein CAVGTDSSYEQYF.

This clonotype was seen more than once but under ten times. V usage is TRBV7-2 and J usage is TRBJ2-3; 15 bases are a match to TRBD2. V was clipped by 4 bases and J by 5 bases; unmatched bases: 13. Germline CDR1 and CDR2: SGHTA and FQGNSA. The CDR3 is 19 amino acids. The CDR3 DNA is TGTGCCAGCAGCTCCCCCGGACTAGCGGGGGGGCCCGTAGTAGATACGCAGTATTTT. Translating gives CASSSPGLAGGPVVDTQYF.

A few counts support this clonotype. The V call is TRBV5-5, the J call TRBJ2-1, with no clear D. V was pared by 4 bases and J by 2 bases, with 16 bases between. The CDR3 covers 16 residues. The germline V gene encodes CDR1 SGHKS and CDR2 YYEKEE (reference sequence). CDR3 DNA sequence: TGTGCCAGCAGCCTCGAAACCAGGACGGCCTACAATGAGCAGTTCTTC. Its protein is CASSLETRTAYNEQFF.

This rearrangement joins TRBV7-6 to TRBJ2-5; unclear D gene. V lost 0 bases and J 1 base, leaving 6 bases between the germline ends. CDR1 is SGHVS, CDR2 FNYEAQ, per germline. The CDR3 spans 14 residues. The chain's CDR3 is CASSLAGIQETQYF. As DNA, the CDR3 is TGTGCCAGCAGCTTAGCAGGGATCCAAGAGACCCAGTACTTC. Full variable domain (remainder filled in from reference TRBV7-6 and TRBJ2-5): GAGVSQSPRYKVTKRGQDVALRCDPISGHVSLYWYRQALGQGPEFLTYFNYEAQQDKSGLPNDRFSAERPEGSISTLTIQRTEQRDSAMYRCASSLAGIQETQYFGPGTRLLVL.

This chain uses TRBV7-2 with TRBJ2-5, with D perhaps TRBD1 (8 bases). From germline, CDR1 is SGHTA and CDR2 FQGNSA. This CDR3 contains 21 residues. V gave up 1 base and J gave up 5 bases, with 32 bases separating them. The CDR3 loop reads CASSLGAQGVAAGAHGETQYF. CDR3 DNA sequence: TGTGCCAGCAGCTTAGGAGCACAGGGGGTTGCCGCGGGAGCCCACGGGGAGACCCAGTACTTC.

This clonotype was observed a few times. The V and J genes are TRBV20-1 and TRBJ2-5; 7 nucleotides line up with TRBD1. There are 16 residues in the CDR3. In germline, CDR1 is DFQATT, CDR2 SNEGSKA (reference sequence). V was pared by 7 bases and J by 4 bases, with 18 bases of the junction left unmatched. CDR3 loop: CSVSRQGRIGGETQYF. In nucleotides, the CDR3 is TGCAGTGTTTCCCGACAGGGAAGAATTGGAGGAGAGACCCAGTACTTC.

This clonotype was seen repeatedly, ten times or more. The CDR3 region is CASSQSLGRGGYDEQFF. The CDR3 DNA reads as TGTGCCAGCAGCCAATCACTCGGGCGGGGGGGCTATGATGAGCAGTTCTTC. The rearrangement joins TRBV3-1 to TRBJ2-1; 9 bases line up with TRBD2. The CDR3 totals 17 residues. Trimming removed 2 bases from V and 8 bases from J; junction bases left unmatched: 13. Germline lookup yields CDR1 LGHDT and CDR2 YNNKEL (reference sequence).

At least ten counts were recorded for this clonotype. The chain combines TRBV10-3 with TRBJ2-1; 11 nucleotides agree with TRBD1. V lost 2 bases and J lost 7; bases outside the gene matches: 7. Germline CDR1 and CDR2: ENHRY and SYGVKD. This CDR3 region has 16 residues. The CDR3 protein is CAISEPDRGPRNEQFF. CDR3 bases: TGTGCCATCAGTGAGCCGGACAGGGGGCCGAGGAATGAGCAGTTCTTC.

This clonotype has more than one count but fewer than ten. The chain couples TRBV4-1 to TRBJ2-1, with TRBD2 matching over 10 bases. The V gene's germline CDR1 is MGHRA and CDR2 YSYEKL. The CDR3 covers 15 residues. J lost 4 bases, V lost 0 bases, and 0 bases had no gene match. CDR3 coding DNA: TGCGCCAGCAGCCAAGAACTAGCGGGGTACAATGAGCAGTTCTTC. Protein sequence: CASSQELAGYNEQFF.

This clonotype was seen repeatedly, ten times or more. The V gene is TRBV7-3, the J gene TRBJ2-1; D remains ambiguous. Germline-derived CDR1 and CDR2 are SGHTA and FQGTGA. The CDR3 runs to 14 residues. Trimming shortened V by 1 base and J by 7 bases, and 11 bases separated the two germline ends. CDR3 residues: CASSLIGPANEQFF. The CDR3 DNA follows: TGTGCCAGCAGCTTAATAGGTCCCGCAAATGAGCAGTTCTTC.

This clonotype was detected ten times or more. J is TRBJ2-7 and V is TRBV7-9; D possibly corresponds to TRBD1 (6 bases). V gave up 5 bases and J gave up 5 bases, with 16 bases separating them. The CDR3 consists of 14 residues. The germline V gene has CDR1 SEHNR and CDR2 FQNEAQ (reference sequence). The CDR3 DNA is TGTGCCAGCAGCCCCCCACAGGGATGGGACGAGCAGTACTTC. This translates into CASSPPQGWDEQYF. The variable domain in full, with the rest retrieved from reference TRBV7-9 and TRBJ2-7, is DTGVSQNPRHKITKRGQNVTFRCDPISEHNRLYWYRQTLGQGPEFLTYFQNEAQLEKSRLLSDRFSAERPKGSFSTLEIQRTEQGDSAMYLCASSPPQGWDEQYFGPGTRLTVT.

The chain has TRBV7-2 and TRBJ1-1; D not certain. Germline V gene sequence: CDR1 SGHTA, CDR2 FQGNSA. The CDR3 extends over 13 amino acids. Trimming removed 3 bases at V and 1 base at J, with 6 bases between. CDR3 DNA sequence: TGTGCCAGCAGCTTTCGGGGGAACACTGAAGCTTTCTTT. Translating gives CASSFRGNTEAFF. Full variable domain (outside the CDR3, taken from reference TRBV7-2 and TRBJ1-1): GAGVSQSPSNKVTEKGKDVELRCDPISGHTALYWYRQSLGQGLEFLIYFQGNSAPDKSGLPSDRFSAERTGGSVSTLTIQRTQQEDSAVYLCASSFRGNTEAFFGQGTRLTVV.

The gene calls are TRBV6-5 and TRBJ2-1, with 7 bases that match TRBD2. Per germline, CDR1 MNHEY and CDR2 SVGAGI. J was trimmed by 7 bases and V by 1 base; bases with no gene match: 7. The CDR3 runs 15 residues. CDR3 region: CASSYFGRAGNEQFF. As DNA, the CDR3 is TGTGCCAGCAGTTACTTTGGGAGGGCGGGAAATGAGCAGTTCTTC.

This clonotype was seen a few times. The chain couples TRBV11-2 to TRBJ2-1; unclear D gene. The germline V and J ends were trimmed by 0 bases and 9 bases, with 9 bases remaining between them. The CDR3 runs 13 residues. Looked up from germline, CDR1 is SGHAT and CDR2 is FQNNGV. CDR3 protein: CASSLEGFGEQFF. The CDR3 DNA follows: TGTGCCAGCAGCTTAGAGGGATTTGGTGAGCAGTTCTTC.

This sequence joins TRBV27 and TRBJ1-1, with 7 bases identical to TRBD1. From germline, CDR1 is MNHEY and CDR2 SMNVEV (reference sequence). The CDR3 consists of 15 residues. V gave up 4 bases and J gave up 7 bases; unmatched junction bases: 12. The CDR3 is CASSWIGQGVYEAFF. CDR3 coding DNA: TGTGCCAGCAGTTGGATAGGTCAGGGGGTTTATGAAGCTTTCTTT.

This clonotype showed up just once. The rearrangement links TRBV10-3 to TRBJ1-2; D gene unclear. Between the trimmed V and J ends, which lost 8 bases and 1 base, there was a span of 20 bases. The CDR3 extends over 16 amino acids. Germline CDR1 ENHRY, CDR2 SYGVKD. The CDR3 is CAILDKLSAFNYGYTF. DNA of the CDR3: TGTGCCATCCTAGATAAACTCTCAGCATTTAACTATGGCTACACCTTC.

The V call is TRBV2, the J call TRBJ2-2, with D possibly being TRBD2 (5 bases). V dropped 5 bases and J dropped 4 bases, with 11 bases sitting between them. From germline, CDR1 is SNHLY and CDR2 FYNNEI. The CDR3 has 14 residues. CDR3: CASSLGIRTGELFF. CDR3 DNA: TGTGCCAGCAGTCTCGGGATTCGCACCGGGGAGCTGTTTTTT.

J is TRBJ2-7 and V is TRBV14; 9 positions agree with TRBD2. J lost 3 bases, V lost 4 bases, and 4 bases had no gene match. This CDR3 comprises 14 residues. Germline V CDR1 and CDR2: SGHDN, FVKESK. CDR3 amino acids: CASSLQTSGYEQYF. In DNA form, the CDR3 reads TGTGCCAGCAGCCTTCAGACTAGCGGCTACGAGCAGTACTTC.

This sequence joins TRBV29-1 and TRBJ1-2, with 9 bases matching TRBD1. After removal of 6 bases from V and 5 bases from J, the junction contained 10 bases not matched to a gene. CDR3 length: 14 amino acids. Per the germline V gene, CDR1 is SQVTM and CDR2 is ANQGSEA. CDR3 coding DNA: TGCAGCGTACATACTCCGGGACAGGGTTATGGCTACACCTTC. Translating it yields CSVHTPGQGYGYTF.